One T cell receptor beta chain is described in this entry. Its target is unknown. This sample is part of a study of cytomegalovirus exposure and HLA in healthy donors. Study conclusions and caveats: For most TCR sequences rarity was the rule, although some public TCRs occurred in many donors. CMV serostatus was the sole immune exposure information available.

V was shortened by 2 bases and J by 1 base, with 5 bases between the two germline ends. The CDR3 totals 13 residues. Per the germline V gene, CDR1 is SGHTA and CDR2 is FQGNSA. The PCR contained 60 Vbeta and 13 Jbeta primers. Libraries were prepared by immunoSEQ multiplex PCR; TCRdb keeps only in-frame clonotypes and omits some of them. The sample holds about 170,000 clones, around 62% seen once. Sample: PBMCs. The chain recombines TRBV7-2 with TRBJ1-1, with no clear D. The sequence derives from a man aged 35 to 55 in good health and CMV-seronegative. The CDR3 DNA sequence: TGTGCCAGCAGCTTAAACACGAACACTGAAGCTTTCTTT. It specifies CASSLNTNTEAFF.